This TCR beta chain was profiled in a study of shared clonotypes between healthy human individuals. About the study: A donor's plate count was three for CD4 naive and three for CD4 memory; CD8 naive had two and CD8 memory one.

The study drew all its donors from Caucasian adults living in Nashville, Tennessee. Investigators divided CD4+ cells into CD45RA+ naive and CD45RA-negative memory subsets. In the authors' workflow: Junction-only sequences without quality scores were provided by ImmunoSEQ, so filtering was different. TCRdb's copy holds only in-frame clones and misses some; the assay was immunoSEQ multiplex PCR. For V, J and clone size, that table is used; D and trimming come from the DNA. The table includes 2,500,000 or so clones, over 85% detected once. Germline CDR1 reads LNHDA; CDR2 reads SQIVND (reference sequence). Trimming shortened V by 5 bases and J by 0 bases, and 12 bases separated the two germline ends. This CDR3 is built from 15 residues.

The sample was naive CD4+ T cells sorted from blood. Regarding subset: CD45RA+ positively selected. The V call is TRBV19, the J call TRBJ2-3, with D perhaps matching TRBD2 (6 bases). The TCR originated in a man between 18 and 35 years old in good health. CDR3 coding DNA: TGTGCCAGTAGTTCCGGACTATCTAGCACAGATACGCAGTATTTT. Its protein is CASSSGLSSTDTQYF.